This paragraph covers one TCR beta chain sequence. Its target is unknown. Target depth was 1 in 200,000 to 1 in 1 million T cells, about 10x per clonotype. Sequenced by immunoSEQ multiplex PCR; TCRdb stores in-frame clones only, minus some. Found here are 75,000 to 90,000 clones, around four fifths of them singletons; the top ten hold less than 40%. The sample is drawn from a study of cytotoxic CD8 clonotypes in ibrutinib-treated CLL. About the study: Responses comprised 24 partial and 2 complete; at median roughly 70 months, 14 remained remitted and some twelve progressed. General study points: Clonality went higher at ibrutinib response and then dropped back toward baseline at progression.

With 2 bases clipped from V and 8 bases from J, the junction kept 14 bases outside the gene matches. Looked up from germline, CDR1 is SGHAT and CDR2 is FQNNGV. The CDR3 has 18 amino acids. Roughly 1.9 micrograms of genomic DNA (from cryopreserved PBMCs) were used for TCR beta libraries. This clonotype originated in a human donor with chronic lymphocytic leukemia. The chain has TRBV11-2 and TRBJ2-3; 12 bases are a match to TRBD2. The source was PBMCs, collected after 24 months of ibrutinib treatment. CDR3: CASSLFAETSGRRGTQYF. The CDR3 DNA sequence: TGTGCCAGCAGCTTATTCGCCGAAACTAGCGGGAGGAGAGGTACGCAGTATTTT.